Following are 3 T cell receptor beta chains from one sample sequenced in a study of blood T cell repertoires in COVID-19. Produced via immunoSEQ multiplex PCR; TCRdb's table is partial and in-frame only. Among about 47,000 clones listed, around 84% were seen once. Sequencing used peripheral blood. The source is a man in his fifties or sixties with acute or convalescent COVID-19.

V and J are TRBV10-2 and TRBJ2-1, with 10 nucleotides matching TRBD2. V shed 7 bases, J shed 4 bases, and the junction held 7 bases outside the gene matches. Germline V CDR1 and CDR2: WSHSY, SAAADI. CDR3 size: 15 residues. CDR3 nucleotides: TGCGCCAGCATCGAAGCGGGGGGGCTGTACAATGAGCAGTTCTTC. Its translation is CASIEAGGLYNEQFF.

This clone has a single count. J is TRBJ2-5 and V is TRBV2, with 7 positions matching TRBD1. The CDR3 runs 14 residues. V dropped 6 bases and J dropped 4; count of bases not matched to a gene: 8. The V gene's germline CDR1 is SNHLY and CDR2 FYNNEI. CDR3 region: CASSANRGTETQYF. The CDR3 bases are TGTGCCAGCAGCGCAAACAGGGGAACAGAGACCCAGTACTTC.

V and J are TRBV6-5 and TRBJ1-6; 8 bases agree with TRBD1. Trimming removed 4 bases from V and 9 bases from J; junction bases left unmatched: 11. Germline V CDR1 and CDR2: MNHEY, SVGAGI. This CDR3 comprises 16 residues. In DNA form, the CDR3 reads TGTGCCAGCAGTTCCCCAACCCAGGGGGCGCTTTCACCCCTCCACTTT. Its translation is CASSSPTQGALSPLHF.